This TCR beta chain was profiled in a study of T cells after posttransplantation cyclophosphamide. General study points: TRB clonality was highly associated with recipient CMV seropositivity and reactivation. Donor CD8+ memory clones often dominated recipient blood repertoires at later times.

The protocol was immunoSEQ multiplex PCR, while the TCRdb copy is restricted to in-frame clones and leaves out a portion. This sample carries 7,000 to 9,500 clones, none of them present only once. This clone has ten or more counts. Its specificity is unknown. A marrow graft followed busulfan-fludarabine conditioning, with cyclophosphamide on days +3 and +4. This CDR3 spans 10 amino acids. J was trimmed by 13 bases and V by 5 bases; bases with no gene match: 4. Germline CDR1 and CDR2: DFQATT and SNEGSKA (reference sequence). The sequences come from PBMCs, collected about 350 days after allogeneic stem cell transplant with posttransplant cyclophosphamide. This clonotype originated in a male patient aged 45 to 59 who received an allogeneic stem cell transplant from a related donor and was CMV-positive. Some T cells may have come from the graft donor. This chain links TRBV20-1 with TRBJ2-2; 7 positions agree with TRBD1. CDR3 coding DNA: TGCAGTGCTCTACAGGGGTGGCTGTTTTTT. This gives the protein CSALQGWLFF.